These T cell receptor beta chains were read from a single sample in a study of blood T cell repertoires in COVID-19. Sequencing was performed with immunoSEQ multiplex PCR; in TCRdb, only in-frame clones are kept and a portion is missing. The table includes 110,000 or so clones, about 88% detected once. The sequenced material came from peripheral blood. The receptor set was obtained from a woman aged 70-85 years who had recovered from COVID-19. Each CDR3 is given with its conserved first and last residue. Each record gives: D gene, J gene, V gene, clone size, CDR3 DNA, CDR3 protein. D genes are given only for firm matches. Rows give clone size only sometimes, using once, few, many, or a class for an expanded clone.

TRBD2 TRBJ2-7 TRBV18 NA TGTGCCAGCTCACCGTCGCAAGGGCGGGAGGTCGAGCAGTACTTC CASSPSQGREVEQYF
NA TRBJ2-7 TRBV2 NA TGTGCCAGCAGCCCACAGGGTGCCGAGCAGTACTTC CASSPQGAEQYF
TRBD1 TRBJ2-7 TRBV10-3 NA TGTGCCATCAGAGGACAGGGGAGCTCCTACGAGCAGTACTTC CAIRGQGSSYEQYF
TRBD2 TRBJ2-3 TRBV5-1 once TGCGCCAGCAGCTCCCTAGCGGGTACCACAGATACGCAGTATTTT CASSSLAGTTDTQYF
NA TRBJ2-5 TRBV2 NA TGTGCCAGCTCCACCATGGGGCCAGGCACCCAAGAGACCCAGTACTTC CASSTMGPGTQETQYF
NA TRBJ2-1 TRBV4-3 NA TGCGCCAGCAGCCTAGGGACTTCTAGGGGCAATGAGCAGTTCTTC CASSLGTSRGNEQFF
TRBD1 TRBJ1-1 TRBV24-1 NA TGTGCCACAGGACAGGGGGCGAACACTGAAGCTTTCTTT CATGQGANTEAFF
NA TRBJ1-6 TRBV10-3 once TGTGCCATCAGTGAGTCCGCAGGCTATAATTCACCCCTCCACTTT CAISESAGYNSPLHF
NA TRBJ2-1 TRBV5-5 NA TGTGCCAGCAGCTTGGAGTGGGGGGTCCACAATGAGCAGTTCTTC CASSLEWGVHNEQFF
TRBD1 TRBJ2-7 TRBV5-1 NA TGCGCCAGCAGCGTTCGGACAGGGTCCCTCTACGAGCAGTACTTC CASSVRTGSLYEQYF
NA TRBJ1-6 TRBV4-3 NA TGCGCCAGCAGCCAAGATGGAAGGGTAGGGGGTTCACCCCTCCACTTT CASSQDGRVGGSPLHF
TRBD1 TRBJ2-1 TRBV25-1 few TGTGCCAGCAGTGAATATGGATCCGGGACAGGACACTACAATGAGCAGTTCTTC CASSEYGSGTGHYNEQFF
NA TRBJ2-7 TRBV7-2 NA TGTGCCAGCAGCTTAGGTAGAACGGGGAACGAGCAGTACTTC CASSLGRTGNEQYF
TRBD1 TRBJ2-4 TRBV6-5 NA TGTGCCAGCAGTTCAGGGGGTGCTTCAAACATTCAGTACTTC CASSSGGASNIQYF
TRBD2 TRBJ2-3 TRBV14 once TGTGCCAGCAGCCGAACTAGCGGCACAGATACGCAGTATTTT CASSRTSGTDTQYF
NA TRBJ2-7 TRBV15 few TGTGCCACCAGCAGAGATCTCACAGGGTACGAGCAGTACTTC CATSRDLTGYEQYF
TRBD1 TRBJ1-2 TRBV3-1/TRBV3-2 NA TGTGCCAGCGAGGGGACAGGGAAGGGCTACACCTTC CASEGTGKGYTF
TRBD1 TRBJ1-4 TRBV7-2 NA TGTGCCAGCAGCCAAGGGACAGGGCGGGAAAAACTGTTTTTT CASSQGTGREKLFF
TRBD1 TRBJ1-2 TRBV5-1 NA TGCGCCAGCAGCTCTACAGGGGCTCCGGGCTACACCTTC CASSSTGAPGYTF
NA TRBJ1-3 TRBV6-6 once TGTGCCAGCAGTCCCGGTCGGGTCGGAAACACCATATATTTT CASSPGRVGNTIYF
NA TRBJ2-7 TRBV19 NA TGTGCCAGTAGTACTCGGACAGCTTACGAGCAGTACTTC CASSTRTAYEQYF
NA TRBJ1-5 TRBV30 NA TGTGCCTGGCCGACTGCCGGGACAAGCAATCAGCCCCAGCATTTT CAWPTAGTSNQPQHF
TRBD1 TRBJ2-7 TRBV2 NA TGTGCCAGCAGGGCACAGGGGGGTATATCCGAGCAGTACTTC CASRAQGGISEQYF
TRBD1 TRBJ2-3 TRBV5-1 NA TGCGCCAGCAGCTTGGTGGACAGGGGGCTTGTAGATACGCAGTATTTT CASSLVDRGLVDTQYF
NA TRBJ2-7 TRBV3-1/TRBV3-2 NA TGTGCCAGCAGCCAAGCATCAGGGTACTACGAGCAGTACTTC CASSQASGYYEQYF
TRBD1 TRBJ1-2 TRBV7-3 few TGTGCCAGCAGCTTAATGTCCAGGGGGGAAAGTGGCTACACCTTC CASSLMSRGESGYTF
TRBD1 TRBJ1-1 TRBV27 NA TGTGCCAGCAGAAGGACAGGGGGCACTGAAGCTTTCTTT CASRRTGGTEAFF
NA TRBJ1-5 TRBV27 NA TGTGCCGCTGGGCGGGGCAATCAGCCCCAGCATTTT CAAGRGNQPQHF
TRBD2 TRBJ2-3 TRBV3-1/TRBV3-2 NA TGTGCCAGCAGCCCACTAGCGGGAGGGAGCACAGATACGCAGTATTTT CASSPLAGGSTDTQYF
NA TRBJ2-5 TRBV29-1 NA TGCAGCGTCCTTAGCGTTGCGACCCAGTACTTC CSVLSVATQYF
TRBD2 TRBJ2-5 TRBV20-1 NA TGCAGTGCTGAGAGACGGGGGGGCCAGTACTTC CSAERRGGQYF
NA TRBJ2-1 TRBV7-2 NA TGTGCCAGCAGCACCAGATTTTCTAGCGATGAGCAGTTCTTC CASSTRFSSDEQFF
NA TRBJ1-4 TRBV15 NA TGTGCCACCAGCAGTTCCGTTAATGAAAAACTGTTTTTT CATSSSVNEKLFF
TRBD2 TRBJ2-7 TRBV5-5 NA TGTGCCAGCAGCTCCTCTCCTAGGCGGGAGTTAGAGCAGTACTTC CASSSSPRRELEQYF
TRBD1 TRBJ1-4 TRBV7-8 once TGTGCCAGCAGCCGGACAGGGATCGAAAAACTGTTTTTT CASSRTGIEKLFF
NA TRBJ2-1 TRBV6-6 few TGTGCCAGCAGTTACCGCGCGAGACTAGAAGTGTTCTTC CASSYRARLEVFF
TRBD1 TRBJ1-2 TRBV5-4 NA TGTGCCAGCAGCTTTGGTAACAGGGGGGGCGGCTACACCTTC CASSFGNRGGGYTF
TRBD2 TRBJ2-1 TRBV10-3 NA TGTGCCAGCGGACTAGCGGGAGTTAATGAGCAGTTCTTC CASGLAGVNEQFF
TRBD2 TRBJ2-1 TRBV7-3 NA TGTGCCGGATACATAGCGGGAGAGCAGTTCTTC CAGYIAGEQFF
TRBD1 TRBJ2-7 TRBV9 NA TGTGCCAGCAGCGTTTCCGGGACAGGGCCCGACGAGCAGTACTTC CASSVSGTGPDEQYF
TRBD2 TRBJ2-5 TRBV5-6 NA TGTGCCAGCGCTTGGAGCGGGGGGGCCCGAGAGACCCAGTACTTC CASAWSGGARETQYF
NA TRBJ1-1 TRBV7-3 NA TGTGCCAGCAGCTTATTGTCCGTCGGCACTGAAGCTTTCTTT CASSLLSVGTEAFF
NA TRBJ2-5 TRBV5-1 NA TGCGCCAGCAGCTTTTCCGGAGGGGAGACCCAGTACTTC CASSFSGGETQYF
NA TRBJ2-1 TRBV25-1 NA TGTGCCACCAAAGGGGAATACAATGAGCAGTTCTTC CATKGEYNEQFF
NA TRBJ2-1 TRBV18 NA TGTGCCAGCTCGTCACTAGGTCACAATGAGCAGTTCTTC CASSSLGHNEQFF
NA TRBJ2-7 TRBV7-2 NA TGTGCCAGCAGCTTAGCAGGGGTGGAGCTTGGCAAGTCCGAGCAGTACTTC CASSLAGVELGKSEQYF
NA TRBJ2-3 TRBV4-3 NA TGCGCCAGCAGCCAAGACCAGACAGGGAGGAGCACAGATACGCAGTATTTT CASSQDQTGRSTDTQYF
TRBD1 TRBJ2-7 TRBV28 NA TGTGCCAGCAAGACCGTTGGGACAGGGCTCCACGAGCAGTACTTC CASKTVGTGLHEQYF
TRBD1 TRBJ2-7 TRBV27 NA TGTGCCAGCAGTCGCGGACAGGGGGGCTACGAGCAGTACTTC CASSRGQGGYEQYF
NA TRBJ2-7 TRBV20-1 NA TGCAGTGGTCAGGGCCCCTACGAGCAGTACTTC CSGQGPYEQYF
NA TRBJ1-4 TRBV4-3 NA TGCGCCAGCAGCCAAGATAGCACACTAAAAGGAGAAAAACTGTTTTTT CASSQDSTLKGEKLFF
TRBD1 TRBJ2-1 TRBV7-7 NA TGTGCCAGCAGCTCGGGGCTTTCAGGCTTTGGGACAGGGCCCCACAATGAGCAGTTCTTC CASSSGLSGFGTGPHNEQFF
NA TRBJ2-1 TRBV18 few TGTGCCAGCTCTTCTTTCGCAGTTACCTTCTACAATGAGCAGTTCTTC CASSSFAVTFYNEQFF
NA TRBJ2-5 TRBV7-2 NA TGTGCCAGCAGCTTAGCGCAGAGGGTTGGAGAGACCCAGTACTTC CASSLAQRVGETQYF
TRBD1 TRBJ2-3 TRBV5-1 once TGCGCCAGCAGCTTGGGGGGACAGAGCACAGATACGCAGTATTTT CASSLGGQSTDTQYF
NA TRBJ2-1 TRBV10-3 NA TGTGCCATCACCCAAGATGACAGCGTTCTCTACAATGAGCAGTTCTTC CAITQDDSVLYNEQFF
TRBD1 TRBJ2-5 TRBV25-1 NA TGTGCCAGCAAACTAGGACAGGGCTTTCAGGCGACCCAGTACTTC CASKLGQGFQATQYF
TRBD2 TRBJ2-1 TRBV11-2 once TGTGCCAGCAGCCCAGTCGGAGCGGGAGGCGGGAATGAGCAGTTCTTC CASSPVGAGGGNEQFF
NA TRBJ2-3 TRBV12-5 few TGTGCTAGTGGTTTGGCTGCAGATACGCAGTATTTT CASGLAADTQYF
TRBD1 TRBJ1-6 TRBV4-3 NA TGCGCCAGCAGCCAAGAGGGCAGGACAGGTTATTCACCCCTCCACTTT CASSQEGRTGYSPLHF